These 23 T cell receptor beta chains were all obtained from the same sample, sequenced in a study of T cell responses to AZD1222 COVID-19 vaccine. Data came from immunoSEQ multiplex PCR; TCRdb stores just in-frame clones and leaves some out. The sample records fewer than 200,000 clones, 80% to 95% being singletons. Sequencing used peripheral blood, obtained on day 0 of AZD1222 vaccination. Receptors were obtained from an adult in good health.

CDR3 coding DNA: TGTGCCAGCAGCACCCGACAGGGCGTTTACTATGGCTACACCTTC. Its translation: CASSTRQGVYYGYTF. The gene calls are TRBV7-2 and TRBJ1-2; 7 bases align to TRBD1. CDR1 is SGHTA, CDR2 FQGNSA, per germline. CDR3 length: 15 residues. Unmatched junction bases numbered 9, after V lost 5 bases and J lost 3 bases.

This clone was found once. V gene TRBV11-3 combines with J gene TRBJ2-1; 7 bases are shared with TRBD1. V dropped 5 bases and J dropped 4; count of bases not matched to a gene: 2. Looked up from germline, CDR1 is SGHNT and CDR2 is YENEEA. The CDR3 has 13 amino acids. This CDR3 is CASSPTGYNEQFF. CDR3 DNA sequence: TGTGCCAGCAGCCCGACAGGGTACAATGAGCAGTTCTTC.

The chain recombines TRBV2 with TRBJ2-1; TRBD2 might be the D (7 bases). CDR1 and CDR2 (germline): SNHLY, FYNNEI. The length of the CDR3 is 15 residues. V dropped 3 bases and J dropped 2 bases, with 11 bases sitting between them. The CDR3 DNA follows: TGTGCCAGCAGTGATAGGGGGGGCACCTACAATGAGCAGTTCTTC. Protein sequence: CASSDRGGTYNEQFF.

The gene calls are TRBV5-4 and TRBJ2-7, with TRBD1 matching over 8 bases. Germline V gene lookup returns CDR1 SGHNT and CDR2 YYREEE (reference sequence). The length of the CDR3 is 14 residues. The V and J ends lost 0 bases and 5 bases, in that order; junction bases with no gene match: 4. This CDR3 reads CASSLEQGVNEQYV. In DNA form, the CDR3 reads TGTGCCAGCAGCTTGGAACAGGGGGTTAACGAGCAGTACGTC.

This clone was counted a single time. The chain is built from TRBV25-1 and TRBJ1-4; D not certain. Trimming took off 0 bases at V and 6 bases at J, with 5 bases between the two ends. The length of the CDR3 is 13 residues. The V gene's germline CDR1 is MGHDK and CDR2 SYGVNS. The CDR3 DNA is TGTGCCAGCAGTGAATATCCATATGAAAAACTGTTTTTT. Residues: CASSEYPYEKLFF.

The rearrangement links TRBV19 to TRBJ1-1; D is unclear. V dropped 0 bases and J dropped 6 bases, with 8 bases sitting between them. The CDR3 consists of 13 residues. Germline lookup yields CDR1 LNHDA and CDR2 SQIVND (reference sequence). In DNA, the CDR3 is TGTGCCAGTAGTATAGACCTTGACGCTGAAGCTTTCTTT. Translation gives CASSIDLDAEAFF. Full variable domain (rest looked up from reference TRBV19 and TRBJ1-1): DGGITQSPKYLFRKEGQNVTLSCEQNLNHDAMYWYRQDPGQGLRLIYYSQIVNDFQKGDIAEGYSVSREKKESFPLTVTSAQKNPTAFYLCASSIDLDAEAFFGQGTRLTVV.

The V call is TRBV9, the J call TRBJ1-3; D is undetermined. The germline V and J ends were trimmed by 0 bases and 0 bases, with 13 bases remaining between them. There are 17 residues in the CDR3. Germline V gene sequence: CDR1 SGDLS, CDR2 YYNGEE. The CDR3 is CASSVEMSGTSGNTIYF. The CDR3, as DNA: TGTGCCAGCAGCGTAGAGATGAGCGGCACCTCTGGAAACACCATATATTTT.

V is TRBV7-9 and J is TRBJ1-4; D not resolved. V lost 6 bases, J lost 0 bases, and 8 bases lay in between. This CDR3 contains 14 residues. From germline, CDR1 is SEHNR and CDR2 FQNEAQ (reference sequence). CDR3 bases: TGTGCCAGCAGTCCATACTCAACTAATGAAAAACTGTTTTTT. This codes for CASSPYSTNEKLFF. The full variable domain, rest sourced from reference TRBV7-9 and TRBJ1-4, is DTGVSQNPRHKITKRGQNVTFRCDPISEHNRLYWYRQTLGQGPEFLTYFQNEAQLEKSRLLSDRFSAERPKGSFSTLEIQRTEQGDSAMYLCASSPYSTNEKLFFGSGTQLSVL.

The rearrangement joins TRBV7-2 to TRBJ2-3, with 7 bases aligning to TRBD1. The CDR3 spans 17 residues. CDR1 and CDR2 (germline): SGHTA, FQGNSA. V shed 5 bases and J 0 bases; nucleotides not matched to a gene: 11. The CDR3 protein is CASSPRTGSISTDTQYF. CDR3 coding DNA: TGTGCCAGCAGCCCGCGGACAGGCTCTATAAGCACAGATACGCAGTATTTT. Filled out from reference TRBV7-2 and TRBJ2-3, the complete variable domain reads GAGVSQSPSNKVTEKGKDVELRCDPISGHTALYWYRQSLGQGLEFLIYFQGNSAPDKSGLPSDRFSAERTGGSVSTLTIQRTQQEDSAVYLCASSPRTGSISTDTQYFGPGTRLTVL.

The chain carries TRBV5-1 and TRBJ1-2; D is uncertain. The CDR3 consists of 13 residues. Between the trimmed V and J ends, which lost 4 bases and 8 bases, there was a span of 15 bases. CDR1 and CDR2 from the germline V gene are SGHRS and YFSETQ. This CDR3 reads CASSLLTARGYTF. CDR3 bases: TGCGCCAGCAGCCTGCTGACGGCCCGGGGCTACACCTTC.

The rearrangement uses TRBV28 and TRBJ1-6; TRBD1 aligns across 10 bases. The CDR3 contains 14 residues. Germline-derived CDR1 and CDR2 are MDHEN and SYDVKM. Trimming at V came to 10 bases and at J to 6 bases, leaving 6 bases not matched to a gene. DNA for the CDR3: TGTGCCACCAGACAGGGGGCCCCTAATTCACCCCTCCACTTT. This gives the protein CATRQGAPNSPLHF.

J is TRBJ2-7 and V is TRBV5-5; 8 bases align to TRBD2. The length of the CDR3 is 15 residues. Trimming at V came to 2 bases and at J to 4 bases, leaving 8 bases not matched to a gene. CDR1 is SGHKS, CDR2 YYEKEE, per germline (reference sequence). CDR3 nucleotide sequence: TGTGCCAGCAGCTTCCCTGGGGCGGGAGGTTACGAGCAGTACTTC. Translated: CASSFPGAGGYEQYF.

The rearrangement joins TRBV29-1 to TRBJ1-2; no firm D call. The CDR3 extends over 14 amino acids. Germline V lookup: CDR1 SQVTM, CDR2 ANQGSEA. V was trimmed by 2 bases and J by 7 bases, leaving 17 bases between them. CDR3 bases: TGCAGCGTTGAATTCATGTGGCGACGGAGTGGCTACACCTTC. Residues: CSVEFMWRRSGYTF.

CDR3 nucleotide sequence: TGCGCCAGCAGCGCACTAGGGACTAGCGGGAGTCCCGAGCAGTACTTC. Amino acid sequence: CASSALGTSGSPEQYF. V usage is TRBV5-1 and J usage is TRBJ2-7, with 14 bases lining up with TRBD2. Trimming cost V 4 bases and J 6 bases; bases outside gene matches: 9. There are 16 residues in the CDR3. Germline V gene data show CDR1 as SGHRS and CDR2 as YFSETQ.

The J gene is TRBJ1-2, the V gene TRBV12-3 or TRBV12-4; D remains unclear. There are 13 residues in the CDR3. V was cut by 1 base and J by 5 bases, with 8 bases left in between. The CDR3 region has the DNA TGTGCCAGCAGTTTAGATGGGGAGTATGGCTACACCTTC. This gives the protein CASSLDGEYGYTF.

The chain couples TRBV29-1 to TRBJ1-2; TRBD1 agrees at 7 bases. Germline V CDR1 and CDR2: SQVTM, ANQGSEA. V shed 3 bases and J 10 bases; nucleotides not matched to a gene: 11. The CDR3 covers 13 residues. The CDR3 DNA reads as TGCAGCGTTGATTTAAGGACAGGATTGGACTACACCTTC. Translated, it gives CSVDLRTGLDYTF.

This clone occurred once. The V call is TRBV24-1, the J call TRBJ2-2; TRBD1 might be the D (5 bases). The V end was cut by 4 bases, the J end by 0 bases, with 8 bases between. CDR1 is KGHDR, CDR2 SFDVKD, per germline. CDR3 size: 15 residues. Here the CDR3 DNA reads TGTGCCACCAGTGAGACAGATCCGAACACCGGGGAGCTGTTTTTT. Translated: CATSETDPNTGELFF.

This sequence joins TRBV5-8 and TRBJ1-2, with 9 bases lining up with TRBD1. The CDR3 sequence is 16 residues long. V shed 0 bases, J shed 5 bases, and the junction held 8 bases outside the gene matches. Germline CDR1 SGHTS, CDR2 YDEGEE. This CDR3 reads CASSLGPHRGRYGYTF. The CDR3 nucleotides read TGTGCCAGCAGCTTGGGTCCCCACAGGGGGCGTTATGGCTACACCTTC. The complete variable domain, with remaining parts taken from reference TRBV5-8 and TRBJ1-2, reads EAGVTQSPTHLIKTRGQQATLRCSPISGHTSVYWYQQALGLGLQFLLWYDEGEERNRGNFPPRFSGRQFPNYSSELNVNALELEDSALYLCASSLGPHRGRYGYTFGSGTRLTVV.

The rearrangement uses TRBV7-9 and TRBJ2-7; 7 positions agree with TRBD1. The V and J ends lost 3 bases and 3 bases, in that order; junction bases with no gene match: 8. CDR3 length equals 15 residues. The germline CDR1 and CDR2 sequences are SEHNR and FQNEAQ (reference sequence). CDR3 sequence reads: CASSLTGNNLYEQYF. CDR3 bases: TGTGCCAGCAGCTTGACAGGGAATAACCTCTACGAGCAGTACTTC.

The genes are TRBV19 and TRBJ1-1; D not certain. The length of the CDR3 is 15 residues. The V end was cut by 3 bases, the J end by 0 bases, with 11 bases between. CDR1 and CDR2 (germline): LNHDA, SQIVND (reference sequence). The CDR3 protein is CASSIRAPVNTEAFF. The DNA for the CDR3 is TGTGCCAGTAGTATTAGGGCTCCGGTGAACACTGAAGCTTTCTTT.

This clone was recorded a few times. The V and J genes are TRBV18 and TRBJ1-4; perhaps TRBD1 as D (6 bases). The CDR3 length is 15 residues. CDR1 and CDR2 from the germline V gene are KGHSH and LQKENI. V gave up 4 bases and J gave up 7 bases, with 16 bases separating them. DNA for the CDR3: TGTGCCAGCTCACGAACCGGGACACTGGGTGAAAAACTGTTTTTT. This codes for CASSRTGTLGEKLFF.

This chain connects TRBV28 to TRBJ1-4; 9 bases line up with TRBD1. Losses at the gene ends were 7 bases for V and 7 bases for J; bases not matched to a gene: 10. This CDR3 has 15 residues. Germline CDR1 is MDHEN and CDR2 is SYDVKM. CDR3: CASTPAPTGGEKLFF. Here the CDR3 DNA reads TGTGCCAGCACCCCAGCCCCGACAGGGGGTGAAAAACTGTTTTTT. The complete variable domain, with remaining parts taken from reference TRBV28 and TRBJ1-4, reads DVKVTQSSRYLVKRTGEKVFLECVQDMDHENMFWYRQDPGLGLRLIYFSYDVKMKEKGDIPEGYSVSREKKERFSLILESASTNQTSMYLCASTPAPTGGEKLFFGSGTQLSVL.

The chain's CDR3 is CASAHWNTEAFF. The CDR3, as DNA: TGTGCCAGTGCACACTGGAACACTGAAGCTTTCTTT. V is TRBV19 and J is TRBJ1-1, with no clear D. This CDR3 has 12 residues. With 8 bases removed from V and 1 base from J, the gap between germline ends came to 8 bases. Germline loops: CDR1 LNHDA, CDR2 SQIVND (reference sequence). Supplemented by reference TRBV19 and TRBJ1-1, the full variable domain reads DGGITQSPKYLFRKEGQNVTLSCEQNLNHDAMYWYRQDPGQGLRLIYYSQIVNDFQKGDIAEGYSVSREKKESFPLTVTSAQKNPTAFYLCASAHWNTEAFFGQGTRLTVV.